The clone carrying this TCR beta chain was observed many times. Its antigen is not known. Germline V gene lookup returns CDR1 MNHEY and CDR2 SMNVEV (reference sequence). V was shortened by 3 bases and J by 2 bases, with 10 bases between the two germline ends. This CDR3 spans 14 amino acids. Reverse transcribing all isolated RNA meant expressed TCRB transcripts were sequenced. This table comes from immunoSEQ multiplex PCR, and its TCRdb copy is limited to in-frame clones, with some not included. Of 250,000 to 300,000 clones listed, around 7.3% were seen once; the top ten hold roughly 1%. The sample comes from a study of beta chain features in type 1 diabetes. Study-wide points: A greater similarity of naive, central memory and Treg TCRB repertoires was seen among patients than among healthy donors. All four CD4+ subsets of Type 1 diabetes patients contained TCRB CDR3s that were moderately but significantly shorter.

J is TRBJ1-1 and V is TRBV27; no definite D call. Sequenced input: central memory CD4+ T cells from blood. The sequence was obtained from a young woman in good health. CDR3 in amino acids: CASSLQQRNTEAFF. CDR3 nucleotides: TGTGCCAGCAGTTTGCAACAGAGAAACACTGAAGCTTTCTTT.